The 9 T cell receptor beta chains listed next were all sequenced from one sample in a study of identifying expanded T cells in peripheral blood. Clones were read by immunoSEQ multiplex PCR, and TCRdb kept only the in-frame ones, dropping some. The data hold approximately 91,000 clones, with about 87% observed a single time. The sequenced material came from blood. The origin of the receptors is a person aged 18 to 70 in good health.

The chain couples TRBV27 to TRBJ2-7; 7 nucleotides agree with TRBD2. V lost 6 bases to trimming and J lost 0 bases; unmatched junction nucleotides: 5. CDR1 and CDR2 from the germline V gene are MNHEY and SMNVEV (reference sequence). This CDR3 has 14 residues. The chain's CDR3 is CASRRTSDSYEQYF. In nucleotides, the CDR3 is TGTGCCAGCAGAAGAACTAGCGACTCCTACGAGCAGTACTTC.

This clone was observed a single time. This sequence joins TRBV19 and TRBJ2-7, with TRBD1 identical over 11 bases. The germline V gene has CDR1 LNHDA and CDR2 SQIVND (reference sequence). The CDR3 has 18 amino acids. After removal of 4 bases from V and 4 bases from J, the junction contained 15 bases not matched to a gene. The chain's CDR3 is CASSTTTWTGGLIYEQYF. The CDR3 DNA follows: TGTGCCAGTAGTACTACAACCTGGACAGGGGGCTTGATTTACGAGCAGTACTTC.

This sequence joins TRBV5-6 and TRBJ2-5; TRBD1 matches at 7 bases. The V gene's germline CDR1 is SGHDT and CDR2 YYEEEE. The CDR3 sequence is 14 residues long. V lost 4 bases, J lost 5 bases, and 8 bases stayed unmatched. CDR3 protein: CASSKTGPGETQYF. CDR3 bases: TGTGCCAGCAGCAAGACAGGGCCTGGGGAGACCCAGTACTTC.

This chain joins TRBV6-6 and TRBJ1-2, with unresolved D. There are 14 residues in the CDR3. The ends were cut back, 6 bases at V and 5 bases at J, with 16 bases in the middle. CDR1 MNHNY and CDR2 SVGAGI come from the germline V gene (reference sequence). CDR3 loop: CASSRTRDFYGYTF. The CDR3 DNA follows: TGTGCCAGCAGCAGAACCCGGGATTTTTATGGCTACACCTTC.

The chain carries TRBV7-2 and TRBJ1-5; D call uncertain. V lost 5 bases, J lost 2 bases, and 10 bases lay in between. CDR1 is SGHTA, CDR2 FQGNSA, per germline. The length of the CDR3 is 14 residues. As DNA, the CDR3 is TGTGCCAGCAGCACTGCTGGGGGCAATCAGCCCCAGCATTTT. Translation: CASSTAGGNQPQHF.

The chain uses TRBV7-3 and TRBJ2-1, with 11 nucleotides matching TRBD1. V lost 4 bases to trimming and J lost 2 bases; unmatched junction nucleotides: 1. The CDR3 runs 15 residues. CDR1 and CDR2 (germline): SGHTA, FQGTGA. The DNA for the CDR3 is TGTGCCAGCAGCTCGGGACAGGGGGCCTACAATGAGCAGTTCTTC. Residues: CASSSGQGAYNEQFF. The entire variable domain, with the rest obtained from reference TRBV7-3 and TRBJ2-1, is as follows: GAGVSQTPSNKVTEKGKYVELRCDPISGHTALYWYRQSLGQGPEFLIYFQGTGAADDSGLPNDRFFAVRPEGSVSTLKIQRTERGDSAVYLCASSSGQGAYNEQFFGPGTRLTVL.

This clone was counted a single time. This sample includes further DNA sequences coding for the same CDR3. This rearrangement joins TRBV9 to TRBJ2-7; D not certain. The CDR3 sequence is 14 residues long. The germline gives CDR1 SGDLS, CDR2 YYNGEE. Trimming cost V 0 bases and J 0 bases, with 7 bases left between them. CDR3 nucleotides: TGTGCCAGCAGCGTAGGTGCTAGCTCCTACGAGCAGTACTTC. Its protein is CASSVGASSYEQYF.

The chain recombines TRBV6-5 with TRBJ1-1; D gene ambiguous. Germline CDR1 and CDR2: MNHEY and SVGAGI. Trimming cost V 4 bases and J 7 bases, with 7 bases left between them. The CDR3 contains 11 residues. CDR3: CASSSVVEAFF. In DNA, the CDR3 is TGTGCCAGCAGTTCCGTGGTTGAAGCTTTCTTT.

V and J are TRBV6-6 and TRBJ1-6, with D unresolved. The V end was cut by 2 bases, the J end by 5 bases, with 13 bases between. CDR3 length: 16 amino acids. Germline V gene data show CDR1 as MNHNY and CDR2 as SVGAGI (reference sequence). The CDR3, as DNA: TGTGCCAGCAGTTACCCCAGAAACCTTAATAATTCACCCCTCCACTTT. As protein: CASSYPRNLNNSPLHF.